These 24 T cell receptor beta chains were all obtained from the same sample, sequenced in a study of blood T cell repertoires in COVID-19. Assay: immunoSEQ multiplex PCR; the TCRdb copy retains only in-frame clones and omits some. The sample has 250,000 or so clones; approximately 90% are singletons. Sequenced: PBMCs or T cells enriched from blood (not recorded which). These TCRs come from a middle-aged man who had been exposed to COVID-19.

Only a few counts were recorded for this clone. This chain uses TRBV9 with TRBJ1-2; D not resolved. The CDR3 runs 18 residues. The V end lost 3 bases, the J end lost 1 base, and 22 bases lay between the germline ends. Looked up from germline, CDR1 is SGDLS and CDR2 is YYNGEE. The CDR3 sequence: CASSAPVGGVGSNYGYTF. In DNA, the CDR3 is TGTGCCAGCAGCGCCCCAGTAGGCGGAGTGGGTAGTAACTATGGCTACACCTTC.

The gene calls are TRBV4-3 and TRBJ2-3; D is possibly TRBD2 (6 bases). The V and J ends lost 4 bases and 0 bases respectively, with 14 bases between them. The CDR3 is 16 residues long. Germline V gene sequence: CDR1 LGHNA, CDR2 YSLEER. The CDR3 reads CASSPSKGLSTDTQYF. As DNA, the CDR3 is TGCGCCAGCAGCCCCTCCAAGGGACTGAGCACAGATACGCAGTATTTT.

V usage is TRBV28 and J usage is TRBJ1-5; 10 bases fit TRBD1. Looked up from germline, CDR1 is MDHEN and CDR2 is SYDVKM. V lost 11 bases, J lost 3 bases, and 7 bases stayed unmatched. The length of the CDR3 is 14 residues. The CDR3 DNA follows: TGTGCCGGTCGGACAGGGGGTCTCAATCAGCCCCAGCATTTT. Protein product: CAGRTGGLNQPQHF. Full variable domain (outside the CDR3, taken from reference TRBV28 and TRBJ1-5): DVKVTQSSRYLVKRTGEKVFLECVQDMDHENMFWYRQDPGLGLRLIYFSYDVKMKEKGDIPEGYSVSREKKERFSLILESASTNQTSMYLCAGRTGGLNQPQHFGDGTRLSIL.

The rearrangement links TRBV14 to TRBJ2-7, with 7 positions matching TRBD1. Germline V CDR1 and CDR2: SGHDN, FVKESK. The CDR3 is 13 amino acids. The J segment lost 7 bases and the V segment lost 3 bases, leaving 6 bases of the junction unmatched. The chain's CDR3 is CASSQEQGTEQYF. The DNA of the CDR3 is TGTGCCAGCAGCCAGGAACAGGGGACGGAGCAGTACTTC.

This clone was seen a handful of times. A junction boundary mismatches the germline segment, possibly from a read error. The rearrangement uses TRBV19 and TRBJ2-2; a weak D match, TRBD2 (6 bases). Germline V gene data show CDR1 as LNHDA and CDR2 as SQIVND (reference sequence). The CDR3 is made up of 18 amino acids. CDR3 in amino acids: CASSMLTISGPGSPGATF. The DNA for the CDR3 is TGTGCCAGTAGTATGCTCACGATTTCAGGCCCCGGGAGCCCGGGAGCCACTTTT.

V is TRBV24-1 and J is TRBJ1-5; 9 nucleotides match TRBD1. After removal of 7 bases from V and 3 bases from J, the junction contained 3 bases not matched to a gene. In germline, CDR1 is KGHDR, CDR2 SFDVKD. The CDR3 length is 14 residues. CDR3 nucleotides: TGTGCCACCAGCGGACAGGGGCCCAATCAGCCCCAGCATTTT. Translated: CATSGQGPNQPQHF.

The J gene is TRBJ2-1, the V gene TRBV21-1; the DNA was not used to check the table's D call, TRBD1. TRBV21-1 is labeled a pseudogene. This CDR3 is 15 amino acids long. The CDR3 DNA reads TGTGCCAGCAGCACAGACAGAGCTGACGACTGTGAGCAGTTCTTC. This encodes CASSTDRADDCEQFF.

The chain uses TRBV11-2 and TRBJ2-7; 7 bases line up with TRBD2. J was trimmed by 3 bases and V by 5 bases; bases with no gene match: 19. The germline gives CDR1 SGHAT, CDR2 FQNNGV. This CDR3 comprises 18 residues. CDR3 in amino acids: CASSREFVASGTIYEQYF. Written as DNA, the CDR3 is TGTGCCAGCAGCCGTGAGTTCGTGGCTAGCGGAACAATCTACGAGCAGTACTTC.

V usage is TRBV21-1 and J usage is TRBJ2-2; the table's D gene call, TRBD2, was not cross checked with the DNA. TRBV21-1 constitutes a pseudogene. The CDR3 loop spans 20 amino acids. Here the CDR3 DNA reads TGTGCCAGCAGCAAAGAAGGTGGTGGGACTAGCGGGACGGGCACCGGGGAGCTGTTTTTT. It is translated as CASSKEGGGTSGTGTGELFF.

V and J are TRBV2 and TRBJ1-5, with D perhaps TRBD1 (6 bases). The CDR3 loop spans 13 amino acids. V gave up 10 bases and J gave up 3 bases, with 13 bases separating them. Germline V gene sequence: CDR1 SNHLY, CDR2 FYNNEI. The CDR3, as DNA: TGTGCCACCCATGGACAGACCAATCAGCCCCAGCATTTT. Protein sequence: CATHGQTNQPQHF.

CDR3 loop: CASSLAEREKLFF. As DNA, the CDR3 is TGTGCCAGCAGCTTGGCCGAGCGCGAAAAACTGTTTTTT. The rearrangement uses TRBV5-6 and TRBJ1-4; no clear D gene. Germline CDR1 SGHDT, CDR2 YYEEEE. The CDR3 is 13 residues long. V was shortened by 0 bases and J by 8 bases, with 8 bases between the two germline ends. Full variable domain (rest looked up from reference TRBV5-6 and TRBJ1-4): DAGVTQSPTHLIKTRGQQVTLRCSPKSGHDTVSWYQQALGQGPQFIFQYYEEEERQRGNFPDRFSGHQFPNYSSELNVNALLLGDSALYLCASSLAEREKLFFGSGTQLSVL.

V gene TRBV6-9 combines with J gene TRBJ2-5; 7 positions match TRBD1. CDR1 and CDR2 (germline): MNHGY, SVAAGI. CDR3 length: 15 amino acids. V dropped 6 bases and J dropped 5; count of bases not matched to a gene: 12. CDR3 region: CASSRRQGFFETQYF. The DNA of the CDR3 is TGTGCCAGCAGCCGGCGACAGGGATTCTTCGAGACCCAGTACTTC.

Here the CDR3 reads CASSPSPTGVSYNEQFF. Here the CDR3 DNA reads TGTGCCAGCTCACCCTCCCCAACAGGGGTCTCCTACAATGAGCAGTTCTTC. The chain couples TRBV18 to TRBJ2-1; TRBD1 aligns across 7 bases. This CDR3 contains 17 residues. Germline trimming cut 3 bases from V and 0 bases from J; bases unmatched to any gene: 8. In germline, CDR1 is KGHSH, CDR2 LQKENI.

CDR3 coding DNA: TGTGCCACCAGTGCAGGGTCCGGTGGCTACACCTTC. Translating gives CATSAGSGGYTF. The rearrangement links TRBV24-1 to TRBJ1-2, with D perhaps TRBD1 (5 bases). V dropped 5 bases and J dropped 7 bases, with 10 bases sitting between them. The CDR3 sequence is 12 residues long. Germline CDR1 KGHDR, CDR2 SFDVKD.

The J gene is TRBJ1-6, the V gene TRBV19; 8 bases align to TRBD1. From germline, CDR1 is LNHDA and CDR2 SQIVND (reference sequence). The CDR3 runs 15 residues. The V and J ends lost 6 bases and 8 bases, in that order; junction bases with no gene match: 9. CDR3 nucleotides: TGTGCCAGTAGCGACAGGGGAGGCGGATATTCACCCCTCCACTTT. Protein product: CASSDRGGGYSPLHF.

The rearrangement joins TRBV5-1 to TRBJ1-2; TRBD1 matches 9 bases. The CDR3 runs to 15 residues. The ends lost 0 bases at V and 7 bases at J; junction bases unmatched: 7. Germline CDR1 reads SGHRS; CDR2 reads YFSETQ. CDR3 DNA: TGCGCCAGCAGCTTGGACGGGACAGGGCGGGGTGGCTACACCTTC. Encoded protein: CASSLDGTGRGGYTF.

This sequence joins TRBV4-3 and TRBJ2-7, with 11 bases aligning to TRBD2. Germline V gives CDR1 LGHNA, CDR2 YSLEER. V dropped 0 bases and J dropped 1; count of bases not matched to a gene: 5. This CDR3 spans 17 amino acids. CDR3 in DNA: TGCGCCAGCAGCCAAGATTCGAGACTAGCGGGATCCTACGAGCAGTACTTC. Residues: CASSQDSRLAGSYEQYF.

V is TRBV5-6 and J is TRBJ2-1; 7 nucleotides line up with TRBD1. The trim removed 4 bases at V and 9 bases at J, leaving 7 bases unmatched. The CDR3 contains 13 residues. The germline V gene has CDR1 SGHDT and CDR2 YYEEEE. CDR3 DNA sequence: TGTGCCAGCAGCCTGTCGACAGGGCGTGAGCAGTTCTTC. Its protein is CASSLSTGREQFF.

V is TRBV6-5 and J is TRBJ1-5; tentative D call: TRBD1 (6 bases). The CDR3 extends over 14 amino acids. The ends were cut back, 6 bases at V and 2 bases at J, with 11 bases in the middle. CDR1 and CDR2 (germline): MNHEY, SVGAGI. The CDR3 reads CASRQGGGNQPQHF. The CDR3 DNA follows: TGTGCCAGCAGACAGGGTGGGGGCAATCAGCCCCAGCATTTT.

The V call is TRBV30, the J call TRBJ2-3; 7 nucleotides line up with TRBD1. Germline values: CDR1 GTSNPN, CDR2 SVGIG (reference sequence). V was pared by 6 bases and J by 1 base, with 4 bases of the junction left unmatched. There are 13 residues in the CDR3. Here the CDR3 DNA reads TGTGCCTGTAACAGGGGCCGCACAGATACGCAGTATTTT. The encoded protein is CACNRGRTDTQYF.

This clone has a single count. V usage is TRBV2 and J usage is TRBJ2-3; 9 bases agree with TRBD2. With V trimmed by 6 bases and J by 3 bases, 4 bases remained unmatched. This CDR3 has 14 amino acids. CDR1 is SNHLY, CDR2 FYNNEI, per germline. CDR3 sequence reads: CASRGAGGTDTQYF. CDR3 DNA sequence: TGTGCCAGCAGGGGGGCGGGAGGGACAGATACGCAGTATTTT.

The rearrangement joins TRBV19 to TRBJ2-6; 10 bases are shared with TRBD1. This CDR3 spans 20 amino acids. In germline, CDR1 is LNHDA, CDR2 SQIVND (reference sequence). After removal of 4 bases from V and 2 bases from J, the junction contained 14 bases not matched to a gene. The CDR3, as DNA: TGTGCCAGTAGTACGAGACAGGGGGCGCGAGACTCAACTGGGGCCAACGTCCTGACTTTC. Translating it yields CASSTRQGARDSTGANVLTF.

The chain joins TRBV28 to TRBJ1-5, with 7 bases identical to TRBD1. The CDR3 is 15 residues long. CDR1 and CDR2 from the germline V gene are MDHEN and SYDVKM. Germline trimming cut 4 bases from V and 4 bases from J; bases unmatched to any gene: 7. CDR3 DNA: TGTGCCAGCAGTTCGACGACAGGGCCTAATCAGCCCCAGCATTTT. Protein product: CASSSTTGPNQPQHF.

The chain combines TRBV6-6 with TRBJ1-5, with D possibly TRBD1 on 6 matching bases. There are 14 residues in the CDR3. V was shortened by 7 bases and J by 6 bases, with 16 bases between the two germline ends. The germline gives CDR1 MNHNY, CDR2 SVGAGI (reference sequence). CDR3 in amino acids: CASNLKQGTQPQHF. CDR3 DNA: TGTGCCAGCAATCTAAAACAGGGAACTCAGCCCCAGCATTTT.